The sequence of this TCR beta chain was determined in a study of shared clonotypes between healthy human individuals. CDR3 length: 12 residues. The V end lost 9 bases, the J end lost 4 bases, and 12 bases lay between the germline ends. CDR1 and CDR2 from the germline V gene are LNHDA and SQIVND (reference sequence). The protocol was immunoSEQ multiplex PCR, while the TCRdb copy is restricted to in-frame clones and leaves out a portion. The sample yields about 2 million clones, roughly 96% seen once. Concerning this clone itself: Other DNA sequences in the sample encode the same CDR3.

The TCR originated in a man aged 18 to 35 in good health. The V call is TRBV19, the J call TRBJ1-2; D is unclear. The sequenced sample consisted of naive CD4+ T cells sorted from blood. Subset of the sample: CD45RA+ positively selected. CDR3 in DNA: TGTGCCAGCCAGGCAGGAGGCTATGGCTACACCTTC. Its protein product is CASQAGGYGYTF.